These 10 T cell receptor beta chains originate from one sample sequenced in a study of T cell changes during pregnancy in multiple sclerosis. TCRdb's table, derived via immunoSEQ multiplex PCR, lists solely in-frame clones and lacks some. The table shows more than 55,000 clones, with roughly 89% occurring only once. The sample here was peripheral blood, taken after pregnancy. The receptors come from a female donor in good health, enrolled as a control in a pregnancy study.

This clone was seen only once. V usage is TRBV7-8 and J usage is TRBJ1-4; 9 bases agree with TRBD1. This CDR3 contains 15 residues. Germline-derived CDR1 and CDR2 are SGHVS and FQNEAQ. Trimming cost V 3 bases and J 10 bases; bases outside gene matches: 9. CDR3 sequence (DNA): TGTGCCAGCAGCTTCGACGGGACAGGGACTCGAAAACTGTTTTTT. This sequence encodes CASSFDGTGTRKLFF.

The V and J genes are TRBV5-1 and TRBJ1-3; TRBD1 matches at 7 bases. With 4 bases clipped from V and 0 bases from J, the junction kept 7 bases outside the gene matches. This CDR3 region has 16 residues. CDR1 and CDR2 (germline): SGHRS, YFSETQ. The CDR3 region has the DNA TGCGCCAGCAGCCCCAGGGGGAGCTACTCTGGAAACACCATATATTTT. Translated, it gives CASSPRGSYSGNTIYF. Filled out from reference TRBV5-1 and TRBJ1-3, the complete variable domain reads KAGVTQTPRYLIKTRGQQVTLSCSPISGHRSVSWYQQTPGQGLQFLFEYFSETQRNKGNFPGRFSGRQFSNSRSEMNVSTLELGDSALYLCASSPRGSYSGNTIYFGEGSWLTVV.

The gene calls are TRBV9 and TRBJ1-3; possible D gene TRBD1, 5 bases. V shed 0 bases and J shed 6 bases, with 13 bases lying between them. There are 15 residues in the CDR3. Germline-derived CDR1 and CDR2 are SGDLS and YYNGEE. CDR3 region: CASSVAPREENTIYF. For the CDR3, the DNA is TGTGCCAGCAGCGTAGCTCCCAGGGAGGAAAACACCATATATTTT.

The chain carries TRBV5-4 and TRBJ2-7, with 9 bases aligning to TRBD1. Germline assignment: CDR1 SGHNT and CDR2 YYREEE (reference sequence). Trimming took 0 bases from V and 2 from J; bases not matched to a gene: 9. The CDR3 contains 17 residues. In DNA, the CDR3 is TGTGCCAGCAGCTTGGGATCCCCGGGACAGGGAACCTACGAGCAGTACTTC. Protein sequence: CASSLGSPGQGTYEQYF.

The rearrangement joins TRBV4-2 to TRBJ2-5; 7 nucleotides agree with TRBD1. Germline CDR1 and CDR2: LGHNA and YNFKEQ. Trimming at V came to 2 bases and at J to 5 bases, leaving 5 bases not matched to a gene. CDR3 size: 14 residues. The CDR3 sequence is CASSQPGTEETQYF. CDR3 nucleotide sequence: TGTGCCAGCAGCCAACCCGGGACAGAGGAGACCCAGTACTTC.

The V call is TRBV7-6, the J call TRBJ1-1, with D possibly matching TRBD1 (5 bases). The CDR3 contains 15 residues. Germline assignment: CDR1 SGHVS and CDR2 FNYEAQ. V lost 1 base and J 1 base, leaving 10 bases between the germline ends. The CDR3 here is CASSLGGDQNTEAFF. The CDR3, as DNA: TGTGCCAGCAGCTTAGGGGGGGACCAGAACACTGAAGCTTTCTTT.

The chain recombines TRBV19 with TRBJ1-2; no clear D gene. Germline CDR1 is LNHDA and CDR2 is SQIVND (reference sequence). The CDR3 runs 17 residues. The germline V and J ends were trimmed by 8 bases and 7 bases, with 29 bases remaining between them. The CDR3 nucleotides read TGTGCCAGTCGAACCGACGGCGATATCGTAGAGGGAACTGGCTACACCTTC. Its protein product is CASRTDGDIVEGTGYTF.

The chain links TRBV30 to TRBJ2-1; 12 bases are a match to TRBD2. The V gene's germline CDR1 is GTSNPN and CDR2 SVGIG (reference sequence). J was trimmed by 9 bases and V by 0 bases; bases with no gene match: 9. CDR3 length equals 16 residues. The CDR3 region has the DNA TGTGCCTGGAGTGTGGGGCTAGCGGGGGGGCCGGGTGAGCAGTTCTTC. It is translated as CAWSVGLAGGPGEQFF.

CDR3 loop: CASSAGQGMTEAFF. CDR3 coding DNA: TGTGCCAGCAGCGCGGGACAGGGGATGACCGAAGCTTTCTTT. The chain recombines TRBV7-3 with TRBJ1-1, with 10 bases fitting TRBD1. The V gene's germline CDR1 is SGHTA and CDR2 FQGTGA. This CDR3 is built from 14 residues. With 5 bases clipped from V and 8 bases from J, the junction kept 8 bases outside the gene matches.

The V call is TRBV7-2, the J call TRBJ1-2, with 9 bases fitting TRBD1. After removal of 4 bases from V and 5 bases from J, the junction contained 8 bases not matched to a gene. Germline lookup yields CDR1 SGHTA and CDR2 FQGNSA. This CDR3 region has 15 residues. The CDR3 spells CASSSRDRDKYGYTF. CDR3 nucleotide sequence: TGTGCCAGCAGCTCCCGGGACAGGGATAAGTATGGCTACACCTTC.